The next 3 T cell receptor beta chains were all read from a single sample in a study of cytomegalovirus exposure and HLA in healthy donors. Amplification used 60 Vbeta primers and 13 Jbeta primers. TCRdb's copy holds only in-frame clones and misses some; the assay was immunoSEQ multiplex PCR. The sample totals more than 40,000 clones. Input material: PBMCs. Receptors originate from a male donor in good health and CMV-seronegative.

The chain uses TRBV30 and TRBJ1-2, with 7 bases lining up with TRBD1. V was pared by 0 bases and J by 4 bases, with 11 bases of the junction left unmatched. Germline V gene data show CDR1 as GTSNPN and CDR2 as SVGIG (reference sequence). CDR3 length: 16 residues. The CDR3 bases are TGTGCCTGGAGTGTACCCACGACAGGGAGTGTCTATGGCTACACCTTC. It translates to CAWSVPTTGSVYGYTF.

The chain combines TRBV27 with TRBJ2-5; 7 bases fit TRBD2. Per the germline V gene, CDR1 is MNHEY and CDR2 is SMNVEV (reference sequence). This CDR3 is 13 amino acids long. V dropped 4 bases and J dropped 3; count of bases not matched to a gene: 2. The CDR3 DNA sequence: TGTGCCAGCAGTTGGGGAGGGGAAGAGACCCAGTACTTC. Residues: CASSWGGEETQYF.

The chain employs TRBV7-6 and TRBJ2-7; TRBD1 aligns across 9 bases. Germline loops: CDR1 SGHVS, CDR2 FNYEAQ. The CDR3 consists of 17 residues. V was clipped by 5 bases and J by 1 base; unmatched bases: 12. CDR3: CASSPGALGTGSYEQYF. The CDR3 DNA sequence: TGTGCCAGCAGCCCTGGGGCCCTGGGGACAGGGTCCTACGAGCAGTACTTC.